The 21 T cell receptor beta chains below were found in one sample sequenced in a study of cytomegalovirus exposure and HLA in healthy donors. In the PCR, 60 Vbeta and 13 Jbeta primers were used. Clones were sequenced by immunoSEQ multiplex PCR, and TCRdb holds only the in-frame ones, with some missing. The data hold around 100,000 clones, with approximately 80% observed a single time. The source material was PBMCs. These receptors all come from a male donor in good health and CMV-seropositive.

This chain links TRBV6-5 with TRBJ2-1; TRBD2 matches at 12 bases. With V trimmed by 4 bases and J by 10 bases, 5 bases remained unmatched. CDR3 length equals 14 residues. Per the germline V gene, CDR1 is MNHEY and CDR2 is SVGAGI. CDR3 DNA: TGTGCCAGCAGTTGCTTCGGGACTAGCGGGGAGCAGTTCTTC. Translating it yields CASSCFGTSGEQFF.

The chain has TRBV7-8 and TRBJ2-2; TRBD1 is a possible D gene (5 bases). This CDR3 contains 13 residues. In germline, CDR1 is SGHVS, CDR2 FQNEAQ. Trimming pared 3 bases from V and 5 bases from J, leaving 7 bases between. The CDR3 DNA follows: TGTGCCAGCAGCTTGACAGTTACCGGGGAGCTGTTTTTT. Protein sequence: CASSLTVTGELFF.

The CDR3 sequence is CASRGRETYEQYF. Here the CDR3 DNA reads TGTGCCAGCAGGGGGCGGGAAACCTACGAGCAGTACTTC. V usage is TRBV28 and J usage is TRBJ2-7, with D possibly matching TRBD2 (6 bases). V lost 6 bases to trimming and J lost 2 bases, with 11 bases between them. The CDR3 is made up of 13 amino acids. The V gene's germline CDR1 is MDHEN and CDR2 SYDVKM.

The chain combines TRBV19 with TRBJ2-3; 8 bases agree with TRBD1. This CDR3 spans 15 amino acids. The germline V gene encodes CDR1 LNHDA and CDR2 SQIVND (reference sequence). Trimming at V came to 7 bases and at J to 5 bases, leaving 11 bases not matched to a gene. The CDR3 here is CASNPGDRTRDTQYF. The CDR3 coding sequence is TGTGCCAGTAACCCGGGGGACAGGACACGAGATACGCAGTATTTT.

The chain uses TRBV10-3 and TRBJ2-6; a possible D gene is TRBD1 (6 bases). Looked up from germline, CDR1 is ENHRY and CDR2 is SYGVKD. Trimming pared 6 bases from V and 0 bases from J, leaving 21 bases between. CDR3 length equals 19 residues. The CDR3 spells CAIRSARSGDDSGANVLTF. CDR3 nucleotides: TGTGCCATCAGGTCCGCCCGGTCAGGGGACGACTCTGGGGCCAACGTCCTGACTTTC.

This clone has a handful of counts. The V call is TRBV14, the J call TRBJ2-2, with D hard to call. CDR1 SGHDN and CDR2 FVKESK come from the germline V gene. This CDR3 spans 16 amino acids. V shed 1 base and J shed 0 bases, with 9 bases lying between them. DNA for the CDR3: TGTGCCAGCAGCCAAGCCGACTCCACGAACACCGGGGAGCTGTTTTTT. Translating it yields CASSQADSTNTGELFF. The variable domain in full, with the rest retrieved from reference TRBV14 and TRBJ2-2, is EAGVTQFPSHSVIEKGQTVTLRCDPISGHDNLYWYRRVMGKEIKFLLHFVKESKQDESGMPNNRFLAERTGGTYSTLKVQPAELEDSGVYFCASSQADSTNTGELFFGEGSRLTVL.

The rearrangement links TRBV11-2 to TRBJ2-7; perhaps TRBD2 as D (6 bases). The germline V gene encodes CDR1 SGHAT and CDR2 FQNNGV. Trimming cost V 5 bases and J 3 bases, with 14 bases left between them. The CDR3 covers 14 residues. CDR3 bases: TGTGCCAGCAGCATGGGGGGAGGCGGCTACGAGCAGTACTTC. This translates into CASSMGGGGYEQYF.

As concerns this clone: This sample includes further DNA sequences coding for the same CDR3. This rearrangement joins TRBV12-5 to TRBJ2-3; D is possibly TRBD1 (5 bases). CDR3 size: 15 residues. Trimming left V 2 bases short and J 0 bases short, with 9 bases between. The V gene's germline CDR1 is LGHNT and CDR2 FRNRAP. The CDR3 DNA reads TGTGCTAGTGGTTTGTTTCAGGGAAGCACAGATACGCAGTATTTT. Protein: CASGLFQGSTDTQYF.

The chain couples TRBV4-1 to TRBJ1-1; D is perhaps TRBD1 (5 bases). CDR1 is MGHRA and CDR2 is YSYEKL in the germline V gene. The CDR3 length is 19 residues. V lost 5 bases to trimming and J lost 1 base, with 26 bases between them. In DNA form, the CDR3 reads TGCGCCAGCAGCTATCGAACGGGTCAGGGCTCCGAAAAGAACACTGAAGCTTTCTTT. This translates into CASSYRTGQGSEKNTEAFF.

This clone was counted a few times. The rearrangement uses TRBV6-5 and TRBJ2-6; a weak D match, TRBD2 (7 bases). The ends were cut back, 4 bases at V and 4 bases at J, with 11 bases in the middle. Germline assignment: CDR1 MNHEY and CDR2 SVGAGI. This CDR3 comprises 15 residues. The CDR3 nucleotides are TGTGCCAGCAGTTCCGGGGGGCTCGGGGCCAACGTCCTGACTTTC. The encoded protein is CASSSGGLGANVLTF.

The V and J genes are TRBV21-1 and TRBJ2-3; TRBD2, the table's D call, was not compared with the DNA. TRBV21-1 counts as a pseudogene. This CDR3 has 19 amino acids. The CDR3 region has the DNA TGTGCCAGCAGCAAAAAGGTTCCCGACCAGAGACTACACACAGATACGCAGTATTTT. It specifies CASSKKVPDQRLHTDTQYF.

The chain is built from TRBV5-4 and TRBJ2-1; D is perhaps TRBD2 (7 bases). The V gene's germline CDR1 is SGHNT and CDR2 YYREEE (reference sequence). This CDR3 is built from 15 residues. V was pared by 3 bases and J by 9 bases, with 19 bases between. As DNA, the CDR3 is TGTGCCAGCAGCTCGGGGGCGGGGGCTCGCGTTGAGCAGTTCTTC. Amino acid sequence: CASSSGAGARVEQFF. The full variable domain, its missing parts supplied by reference TRBV5-4 and TRBJ2-1, is ETGVTQSPTHLIKTRGQQVTLRCSSQSGHNTVSWYQQALGQGPQFIFQYYREEENGRGNFPPRFSGLQFPNYSSELNVNALELDDSALYLCASSSGAGARVEQFFGPGTRLTVL.

The chain combines TRBV6-5 with TRBJ2-4; unclear D gene. V lost 0 bases and J 0 bases, leaving 9 bases between the germline ends. Germline V gives CDR1 MNHEY, CDR2 SVGAGI. The CDR3 covers 16 residues. CDR3 protein: CASSYSAFLAKNIQYF. In DNA, the CDR3 is TGTGCCAGCAGTTACTCGGCTTTCCTAGCCAAAAACATTCAGTACTTC.

The chain employs TRBV20-1 and TRBJ1-1, with 10 bases that match TRBD1. The CDR3 length is 11 residues. Per germline, CDR1 DFQATT and CDR2 SNEGSKA (reference sequence). After removal of 5 bases from V and 11 bases from J, the junction contained 5 bases not matched to a gene. CDR3 loop: CSALGQGKAFF. The CDR3 nucleotides are TGCAGTGCTTTGGGACAGGGGAAGGCTTTCTTT.

V gene TRBV28 combines with J gene TRBJ1-2, with 9 nucleotides matching TRBD1. CDR3 length equals 15 residues. J lost 7 bases, V lost 7 bases, and 13 bases had no gene match. The germline V gene encodes CDR1 MDHEN and CDR2 SYDVKM. CDR3: CASKPNLGTGSGYTF. CDR3 nucleotide sequence: TGTGCCAGCAAACCCAACTTGGGGACAGGGAGTGGCTACACCTTC.

The V and J genes are TRBV7-2 and TRBJ2-1; tentative D call: TRBD2 (7 bases). Germline V gene lookup returns CDR1 SGHTA and CDR2 FQGNSA. Trimming cost V 5 bases and J 3 bases, with 20 bases left between them. CDR3 length equals 17 residues. The CDR3 is CASSLIGGASGYNEQFF. The CDR3 DNA is TGTGCCAGCAGCCTTATTGGGGGGGCTAGCGGCTACAATGAGCAGTTCTTC.

This clone was seen only a few times. The V call is TRBV4-2, the J call TRBJ1-4; TRBD1 might be the D (6 bases). The CDR3 sequence is 15 residues long. Deletions cut 5 bases from V and 4 bases from J, with 14 bases between. CDR1 and CDR2 from the germline V gene are LGHNA and YNFKEQ. As DNA, the CDR3 is TGTGCCAGCAGCGAAAACAGGGCTGTTAATGAAAAACTGTTTTTT. It encodes CASSENRAVNEKLFF.

The chain recombines TRBV21-1 with TRBJ2-5; the D call of TRBD1 is as the table states it, not checked on the DNA. TRBV21-1 is noted as a pseudogene. The CDR3 covers 12 residues. The CDR3 spells CASSIRVETQYF. Here the CDR3 DNA reads TGTGCCAGCAGCATCAGGGTGGAGACCCAGTACTTC.

V is TRBV7-7 and J is TRBJ2-2; 9 bases are shared with TRBD1. Per germline, CDR1 SSHAT and CDR2 FNYEAQ (reference sequence). Trimming at V came to 5 bases and at J to 6 bases, leaving 4 bases not matched to a gene. The CDR3 has 14 residues. CDR3 nucleotide sequence: TGTGCCAGCAGCCTGAACAGGGGGCCCGGGGAGCTGTTTTTT. Its protein product is CASSLNRGPGELFF.

The gene calls are TRBV10-3 and TRBJ2-2, with D hard to call. V shed 4 bases and J shed 6 bases, with 9 bases lying between them. There are 13 residues in the CDR3. Germline values: CDR1 ENHRY, CDR2 SYGVKD. The CDR3 DNA sequence: TGTGCCATCAGTGGGCGAGAGGCCGGGGAGCTGTTTTTT. Encoded protein: CAISGREAGELFF.

As to this clone: Compared with germline, one end of the junction differs, possibly owing to a read error. This chain connects TRBV7-9 to TRBJ1-1; 9 bases fit TRBD1. Looked up from germline, CDR1 is SEHNR and CDR2 is FQNEAQ (reference sequence). The CDR3 is 15 amino acids. CDR3 sequence reads: CSSSRTGQGGTEAFF. The CDR3, as DNA: TGTTCCAGCAGCCGAACGGGACAGGGTGGCACTGAAGCTTTCTTT.